This record concerns one T cell receptor (beta chain) sequence. This record belongs to a study of blood T cell repertoires in COVID-19. V was clipped by 5 bases and J by 8 bases, with 15 bases between them. The germline V gene encodes CDR1 MDHEN and CDR2 SYDVKM. The CDR3 length is 13 residues. The data were produced by immunoSEQ multiplex PCR, yet TCRdb's version contains in-frame clones alone and is incomplete. In the table there are 150,000 to 160,000 clones, around 89% of which are singletons. The sample was peripheral blood. This clonotype was obtained from a woman aged 40 to 50 with acute or convalescent COVID-19. V and J are TRBV28 and TRBJ1-2; D unresolved. CDR3 amino acids: CASSPSGTEGYTF. The CDR3 nucleotides read TGTGCCAGCAGTCCTAGCGGCACGGAGGGCTACACCTTC.